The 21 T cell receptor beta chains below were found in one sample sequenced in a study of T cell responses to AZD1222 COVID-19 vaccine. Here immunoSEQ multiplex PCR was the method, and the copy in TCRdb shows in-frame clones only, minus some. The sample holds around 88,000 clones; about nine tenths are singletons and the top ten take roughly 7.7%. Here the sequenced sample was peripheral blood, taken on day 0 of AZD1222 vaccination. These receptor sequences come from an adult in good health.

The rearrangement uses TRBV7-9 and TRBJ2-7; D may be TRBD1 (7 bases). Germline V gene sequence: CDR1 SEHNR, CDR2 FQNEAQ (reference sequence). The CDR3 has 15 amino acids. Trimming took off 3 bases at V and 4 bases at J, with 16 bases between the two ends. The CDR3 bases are TGTGCCAGCAGCTTCGGAGCAGGGGGGAGGTACGAGCAGTACTTC. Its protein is CASSFGAGGRYEQYF. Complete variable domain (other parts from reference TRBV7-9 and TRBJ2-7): DTGVSQNPRHKITKRGQNVTFRCDPISEHNRLYWYRQTLGQGPEFLTYFQNEAQLEKSRLLSDRFSAERPKGSFSTLEIQRTEQGDSAMYLCASSFGAGGRYEQYFGPGTRLTVT.

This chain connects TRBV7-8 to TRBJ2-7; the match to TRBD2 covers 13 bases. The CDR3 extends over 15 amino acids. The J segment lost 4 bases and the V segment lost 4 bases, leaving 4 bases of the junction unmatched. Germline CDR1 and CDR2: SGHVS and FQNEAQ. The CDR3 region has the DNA TGTGCCAGCAGCTCGACTAGCGGGAGGTGGTACGAGCAGTACTTC. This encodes CASSSTSGRWYEQYF.

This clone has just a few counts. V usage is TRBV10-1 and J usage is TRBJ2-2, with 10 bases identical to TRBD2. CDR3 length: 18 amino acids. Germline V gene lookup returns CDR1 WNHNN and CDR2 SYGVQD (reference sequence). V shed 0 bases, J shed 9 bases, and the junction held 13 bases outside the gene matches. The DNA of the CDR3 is TGCGCCAGCAGTGAGTCGGGTAGCGGGGGGCGTCATGGCCGGGAGCTGTTTTTT. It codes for CASSESGSGGRHGRELFF.

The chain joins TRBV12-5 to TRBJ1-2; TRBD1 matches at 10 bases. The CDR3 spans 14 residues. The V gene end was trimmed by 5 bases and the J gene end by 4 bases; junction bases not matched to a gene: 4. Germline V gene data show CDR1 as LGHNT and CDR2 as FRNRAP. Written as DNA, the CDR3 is TGTGCTAGTGGTAAGGGACAGGGGAGCTATGGCTACACCTTC. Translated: CASGKGQGSYGYTF.

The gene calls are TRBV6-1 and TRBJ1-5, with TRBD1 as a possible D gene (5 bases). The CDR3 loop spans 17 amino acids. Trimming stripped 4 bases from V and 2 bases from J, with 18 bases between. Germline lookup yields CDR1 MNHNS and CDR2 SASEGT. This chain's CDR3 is CASSAPPGTGGNQPQHF. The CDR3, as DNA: TGTGCCAGCAGTGCCCCCCCGGGAACAGGAGGCAATCAGCCCCAGCATTTT.

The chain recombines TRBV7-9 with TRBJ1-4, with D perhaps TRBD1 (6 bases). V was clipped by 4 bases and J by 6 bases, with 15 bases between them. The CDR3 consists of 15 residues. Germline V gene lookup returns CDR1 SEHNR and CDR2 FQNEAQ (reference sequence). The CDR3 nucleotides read TGTGCCAGCAGCTCGGACAGCCCAGGGTATGAAAAACTGTTTTTT. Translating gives CASSSDSPGYEKLFF.

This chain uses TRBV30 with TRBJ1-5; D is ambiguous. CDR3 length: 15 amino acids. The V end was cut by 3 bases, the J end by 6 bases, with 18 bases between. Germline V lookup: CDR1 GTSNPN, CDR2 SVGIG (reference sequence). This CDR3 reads CAWSRETGLGQPQHF. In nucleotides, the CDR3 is TGTGCCTGGAGCCGGGAAACTGGGCTAGGTCAGCCCCAGCATTTT.

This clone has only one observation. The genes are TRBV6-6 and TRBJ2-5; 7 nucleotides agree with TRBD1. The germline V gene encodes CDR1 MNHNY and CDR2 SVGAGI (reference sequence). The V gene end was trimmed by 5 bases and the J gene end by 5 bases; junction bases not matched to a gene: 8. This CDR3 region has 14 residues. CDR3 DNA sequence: TGTGCCAGCAGTGGACAGGCGGGCGGGGAGACCCAGTACTTC. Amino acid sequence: CASSGQAGGETQYF.

The CDR3 is CASSRTRVRETQYF. DNA for the CDR3: TGTGCCAGCAGCCGGACTAGGGTGCGGGAGACCCAGTACTTC. V is TRBV11-2 and J is TRBJ2-5; 7 nucleotides match TRBD2. The CDR3 is made up of 14 amino acids. CDR1 SGHAT and CDR2 FQNNGV come from the germline V gene. J was trimmed by 5 bases and V by 5 bases; bases with no gene match: 8.

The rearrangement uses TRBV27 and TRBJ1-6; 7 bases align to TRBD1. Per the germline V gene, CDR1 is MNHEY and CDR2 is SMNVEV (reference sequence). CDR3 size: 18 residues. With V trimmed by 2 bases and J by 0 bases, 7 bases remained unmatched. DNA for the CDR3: TGTGCCAGCAGTTTAAGAGGACAGGAGAGCTCCTATAATTCACCCCTCCACTTT. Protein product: CASSLRGQESSYNSPLHF.

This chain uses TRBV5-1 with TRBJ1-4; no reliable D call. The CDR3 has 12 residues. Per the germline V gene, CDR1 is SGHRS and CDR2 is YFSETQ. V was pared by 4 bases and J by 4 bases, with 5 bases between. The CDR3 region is CASSRNNEKLFF. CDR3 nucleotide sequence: TGCGCCAGCAGCAGGAATAATGAAAAACTGTTTTTT.

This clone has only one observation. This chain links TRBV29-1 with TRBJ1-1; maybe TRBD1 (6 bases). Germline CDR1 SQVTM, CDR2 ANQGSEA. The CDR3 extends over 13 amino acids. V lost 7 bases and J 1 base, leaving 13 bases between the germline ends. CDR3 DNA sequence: TGCAGCGCACTCAGGGGAGGGAACACTGAAGCTTTCTTT. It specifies CSALRGGNTEAFF.

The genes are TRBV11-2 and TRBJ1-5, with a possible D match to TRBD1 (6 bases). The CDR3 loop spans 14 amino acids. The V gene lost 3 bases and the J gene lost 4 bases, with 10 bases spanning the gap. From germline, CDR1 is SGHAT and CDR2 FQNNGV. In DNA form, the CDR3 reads TGTGCCAGCAGCTTGGGGGGGGCTAATCAGCCCCAGCATTTT. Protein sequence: CASSLGGANQPQHF.

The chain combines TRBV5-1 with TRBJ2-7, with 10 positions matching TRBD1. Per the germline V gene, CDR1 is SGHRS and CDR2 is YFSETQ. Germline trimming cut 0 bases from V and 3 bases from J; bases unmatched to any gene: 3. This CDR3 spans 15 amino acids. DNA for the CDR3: TGCGCCAGCAGCTTGGAGGGGACAGGGGTCTACGAGCAGTACTTC. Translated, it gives CASSLEGTGVYEQYF.

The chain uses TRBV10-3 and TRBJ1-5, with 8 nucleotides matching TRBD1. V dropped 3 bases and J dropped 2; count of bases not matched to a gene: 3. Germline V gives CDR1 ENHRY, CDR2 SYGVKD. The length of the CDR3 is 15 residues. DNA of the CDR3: TGTGCCATCAGTGAAGACAGGGGCGGCAATCAGCCCCAGCATTTT. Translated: CAISEDRGGNQPQHF.

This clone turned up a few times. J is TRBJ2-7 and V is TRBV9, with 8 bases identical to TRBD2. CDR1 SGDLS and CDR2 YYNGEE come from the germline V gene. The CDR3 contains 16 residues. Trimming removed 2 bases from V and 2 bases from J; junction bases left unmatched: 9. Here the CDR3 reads CASSVSAAGGAYEQYF. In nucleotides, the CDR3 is TGTGCCAGCAGCGTTTCGGCGGCGGGAGGAGCCTACGAGCAGTACTTC.

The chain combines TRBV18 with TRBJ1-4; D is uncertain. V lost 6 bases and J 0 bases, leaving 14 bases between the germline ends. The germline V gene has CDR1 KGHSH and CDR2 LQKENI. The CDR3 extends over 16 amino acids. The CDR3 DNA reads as TGTGCCAGCTCCCACACAGCCCGGTCAACTAATGAAAAACTGTTTTTT. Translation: CASSHTARSTNEKLFF.

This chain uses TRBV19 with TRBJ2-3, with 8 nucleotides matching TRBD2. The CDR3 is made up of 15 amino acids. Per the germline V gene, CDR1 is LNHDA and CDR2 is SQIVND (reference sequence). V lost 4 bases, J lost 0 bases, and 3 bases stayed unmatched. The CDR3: CASSTSSGSTDTQYF. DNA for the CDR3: TGTGCCAGTAGTACCTCTAGCGGGAGCACAGATACGCAGTATTTT.

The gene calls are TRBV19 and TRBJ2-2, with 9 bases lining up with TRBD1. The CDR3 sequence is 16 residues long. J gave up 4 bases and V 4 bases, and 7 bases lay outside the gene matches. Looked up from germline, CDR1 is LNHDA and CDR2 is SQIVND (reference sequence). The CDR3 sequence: CASSTGQGGTTGELFF. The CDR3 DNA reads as TGTGCCAGTAGTACGGGACAGGGTGGGACCACCGGGGAGCTGTTTTTT. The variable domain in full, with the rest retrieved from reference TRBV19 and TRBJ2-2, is DGGITQSPKYLFRKEGQNVTLSCEQNLNHDAMYWYRQDPGQGLRLIYYSQIVNDFQKGDIAEGYSVSREKKESFPLTVTSAQKNPTAFYLCASSTGQGGTTGELFFGEGSRLTVL.

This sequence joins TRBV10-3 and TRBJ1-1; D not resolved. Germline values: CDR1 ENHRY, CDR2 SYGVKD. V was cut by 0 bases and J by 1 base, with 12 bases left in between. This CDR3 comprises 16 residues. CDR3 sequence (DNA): TGTGCCATCAGTGAGTCAGGGAGCGCCGGGAACACTGAAGCTTTCTTT. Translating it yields CAISESGSAGNTEAFF.

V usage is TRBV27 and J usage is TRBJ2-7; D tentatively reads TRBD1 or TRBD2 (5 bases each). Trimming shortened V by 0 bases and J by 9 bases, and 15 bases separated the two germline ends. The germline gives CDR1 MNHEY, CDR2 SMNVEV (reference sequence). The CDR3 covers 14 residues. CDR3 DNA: TGTGCCAGCAGTTTATCAAGGGACGGCCCCTGGCAGTACTTC. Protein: CASSLSRDGPWQYF.